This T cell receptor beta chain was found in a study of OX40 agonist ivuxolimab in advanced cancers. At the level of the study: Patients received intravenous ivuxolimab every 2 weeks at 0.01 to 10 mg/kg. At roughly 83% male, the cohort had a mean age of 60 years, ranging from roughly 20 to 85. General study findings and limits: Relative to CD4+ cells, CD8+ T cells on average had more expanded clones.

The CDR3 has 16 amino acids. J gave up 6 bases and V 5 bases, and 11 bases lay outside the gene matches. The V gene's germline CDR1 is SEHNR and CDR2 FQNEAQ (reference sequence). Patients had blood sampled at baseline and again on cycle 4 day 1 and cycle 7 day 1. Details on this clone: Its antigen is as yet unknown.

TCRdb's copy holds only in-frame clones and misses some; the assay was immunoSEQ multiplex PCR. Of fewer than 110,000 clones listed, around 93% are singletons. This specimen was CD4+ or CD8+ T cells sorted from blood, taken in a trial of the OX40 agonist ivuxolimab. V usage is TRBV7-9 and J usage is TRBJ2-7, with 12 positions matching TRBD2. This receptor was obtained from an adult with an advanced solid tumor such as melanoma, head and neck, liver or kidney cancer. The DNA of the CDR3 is TGTGCCAGCAGCCCCGTCCTAGCGGGAGGGCCGGGCGAGCAGTACTTC. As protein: CASSPVLAGGPGEQYF.